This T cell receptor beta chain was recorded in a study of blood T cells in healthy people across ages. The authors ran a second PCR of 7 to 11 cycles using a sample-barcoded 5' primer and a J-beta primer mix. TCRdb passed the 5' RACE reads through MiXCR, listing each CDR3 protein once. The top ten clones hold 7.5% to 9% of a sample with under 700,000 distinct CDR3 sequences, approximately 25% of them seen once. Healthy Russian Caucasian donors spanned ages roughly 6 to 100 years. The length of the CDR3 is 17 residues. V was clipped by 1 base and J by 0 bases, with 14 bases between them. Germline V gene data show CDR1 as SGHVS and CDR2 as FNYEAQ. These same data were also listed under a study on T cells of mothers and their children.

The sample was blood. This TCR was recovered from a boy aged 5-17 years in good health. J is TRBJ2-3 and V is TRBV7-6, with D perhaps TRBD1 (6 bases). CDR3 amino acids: CASSLEGVGPSTDTQYF. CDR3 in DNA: TGTGCCAGCAGCTTAGAGGGGGTAGGACCAAGCACAGATACGCAGTATTTT.